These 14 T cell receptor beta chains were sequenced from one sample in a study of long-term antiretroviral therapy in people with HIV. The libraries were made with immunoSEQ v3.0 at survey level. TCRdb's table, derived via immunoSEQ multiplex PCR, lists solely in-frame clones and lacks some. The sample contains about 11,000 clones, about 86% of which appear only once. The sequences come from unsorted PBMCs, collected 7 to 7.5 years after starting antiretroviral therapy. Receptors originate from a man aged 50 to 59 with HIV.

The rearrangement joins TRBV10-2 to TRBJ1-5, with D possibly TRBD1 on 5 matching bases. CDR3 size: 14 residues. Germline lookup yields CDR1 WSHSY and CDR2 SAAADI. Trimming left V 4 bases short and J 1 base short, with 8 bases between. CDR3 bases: TGCGCCAGCAGTGCCCGGGGGAGCAATCAGCCCCAGCATTTT. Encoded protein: CASSARGSNQPQHF.

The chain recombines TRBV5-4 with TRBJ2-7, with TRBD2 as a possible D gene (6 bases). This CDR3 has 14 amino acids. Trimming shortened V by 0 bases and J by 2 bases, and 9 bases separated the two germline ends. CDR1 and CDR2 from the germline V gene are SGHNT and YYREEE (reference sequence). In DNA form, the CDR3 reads TGTGCCAGCAGCTTGGGGGGGACTGCCTACGAGCAGTACTTC. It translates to CASSLGGTAYEQYF.

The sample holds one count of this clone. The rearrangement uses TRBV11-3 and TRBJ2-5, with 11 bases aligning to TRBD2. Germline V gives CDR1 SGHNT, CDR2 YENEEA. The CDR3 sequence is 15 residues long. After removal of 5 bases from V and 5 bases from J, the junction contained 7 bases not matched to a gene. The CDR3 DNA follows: TGTGCCAGCAGCCAGACTAGCGGGGAGTCGGAGACCCAGTACTTC. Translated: CASSQTSGESETQYF.

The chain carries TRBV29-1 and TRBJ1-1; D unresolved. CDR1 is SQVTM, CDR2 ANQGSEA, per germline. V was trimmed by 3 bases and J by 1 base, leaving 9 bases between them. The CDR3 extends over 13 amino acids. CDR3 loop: CSVEVGQNTEAFF. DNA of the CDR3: TGCAGCGTTGAGGTGGGCCAGAACACTGAAGCTTTCTTT.

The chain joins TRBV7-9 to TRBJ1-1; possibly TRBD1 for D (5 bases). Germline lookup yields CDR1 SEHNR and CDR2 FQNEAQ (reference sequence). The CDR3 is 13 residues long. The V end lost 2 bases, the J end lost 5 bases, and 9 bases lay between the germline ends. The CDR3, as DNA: TGTGCCAGCAGCTTACCGGCAGGGACTGAAGCTTTCTTT. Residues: CASSLPAGTEAFF.

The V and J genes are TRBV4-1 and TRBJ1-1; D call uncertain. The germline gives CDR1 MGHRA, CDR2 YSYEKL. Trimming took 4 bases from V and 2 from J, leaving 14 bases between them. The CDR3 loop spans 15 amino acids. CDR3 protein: CASSPDPLGNTEAFF. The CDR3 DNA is TGCGCCAGCAGCCCGGACCCCCTGGGAAACACTGAAGCTTTCTTT.

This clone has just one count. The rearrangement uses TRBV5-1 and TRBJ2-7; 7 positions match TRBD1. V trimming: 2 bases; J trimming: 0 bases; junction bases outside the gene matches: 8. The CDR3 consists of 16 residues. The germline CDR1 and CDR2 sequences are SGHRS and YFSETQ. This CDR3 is CASSLGTGTVSYEQYF. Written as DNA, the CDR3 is TGCGCCAGCAGCTTAGGGACCGGGACAGTCTCCTACGAGCAGTACTTC.

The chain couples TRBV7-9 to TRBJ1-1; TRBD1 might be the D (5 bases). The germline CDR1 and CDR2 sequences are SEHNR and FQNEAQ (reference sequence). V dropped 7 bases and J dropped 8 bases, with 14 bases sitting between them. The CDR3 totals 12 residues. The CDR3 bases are TGTGCCAGCACCTCTGGGGGGGAAGAAGCTTTCTTT. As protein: CASTSGGEEAFF.

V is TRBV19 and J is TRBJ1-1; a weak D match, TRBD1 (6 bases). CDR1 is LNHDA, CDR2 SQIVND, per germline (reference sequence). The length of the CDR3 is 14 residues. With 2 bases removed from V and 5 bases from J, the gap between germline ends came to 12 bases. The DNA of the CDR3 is TGTGCCAGTAGTATAAGGGGGGCAGGGACTGAAGCTTTCTTT. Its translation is CASSIRGAGTEAFF.

The CDR3 sequence: CASSLSGGRDEQYF. The CDR3 region has the DNA TGCGCCAGCAGCCTCTCGGGGGGCCGAGACGAGCAGTACTTC. V usage is TRBV4-1 and J usage is TRBJ2-7, with D possibly TRBD2 on 7 matching bases. Germline lookup yields CDR1 MGHRA and CDR2 YSYEKL. V lost 4 bases to trimming and J lost 5 bases, with 15 bases between them. The CDR3 sequence is 14 residues long.

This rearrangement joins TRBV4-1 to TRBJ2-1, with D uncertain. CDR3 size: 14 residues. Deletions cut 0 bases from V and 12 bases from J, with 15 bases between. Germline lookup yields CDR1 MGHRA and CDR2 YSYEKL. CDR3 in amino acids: CASSQDFVTDRQFF. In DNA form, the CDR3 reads TGCGCCAGCAGCCAAGATTTCGTAACAGATCGGCAGTTCTTC.

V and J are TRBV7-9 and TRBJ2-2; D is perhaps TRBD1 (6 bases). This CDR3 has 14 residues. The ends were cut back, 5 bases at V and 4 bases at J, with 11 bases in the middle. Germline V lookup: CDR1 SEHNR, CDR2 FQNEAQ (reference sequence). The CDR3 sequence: CASSGRTATGELFF. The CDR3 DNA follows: TGTGCCAGCAGCGGAAGGACAGCCACCGGGGAGCTGTTTTTT.

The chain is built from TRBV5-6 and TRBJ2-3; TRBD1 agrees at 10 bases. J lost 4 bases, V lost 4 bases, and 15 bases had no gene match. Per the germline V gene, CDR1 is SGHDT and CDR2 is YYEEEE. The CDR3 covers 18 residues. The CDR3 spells CASSETGTGATRADTQYF. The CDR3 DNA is TGTGCCAGCAGCGAAACCGGGACAGGGGCCACCCGGGCAGATACGCAGTATTTT. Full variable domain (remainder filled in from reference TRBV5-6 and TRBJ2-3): DAGVTQSPTHLIKTRGQQVTLRCSPKSGHDTVSWYQQALGQGPQFIFQYYEEEERQRGNFPDRFSGHQFPNYSSELNVNALLLGDSALYLCASSETGTGATRADTQYFGPGTRLTVL.

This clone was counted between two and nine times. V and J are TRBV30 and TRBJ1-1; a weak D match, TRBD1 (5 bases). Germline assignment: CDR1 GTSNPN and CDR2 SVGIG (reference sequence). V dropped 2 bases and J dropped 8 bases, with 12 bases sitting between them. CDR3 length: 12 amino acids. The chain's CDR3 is CAWSTYGAEAFF. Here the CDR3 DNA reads TGTGCCTGGAGTACTTATGGGGCAGAAGCTTTCTTT.